The rows below give T cell receptor beta chains drawn from one sample of a study of T cell therapy after organ transplantation. Which antigens these TCRs recognize remains unknown. Assay: immunoSEQ multiplex PCR; the TCRdb copy retains only in-frame clones and omits some. The sample carries about 18,000 clones, around 85% recorded once. The source material was CD8+ T cells from blood, sampled after autologous CMV-specific T cell therapy. Receptors were obtained from a human patient who had received a solid organ transplant and had CMV disease. The graft donor may be the source of some T cells. Both conserved end residues are part of each CDR3. D genes are given only for firm matches. Clone size is stated in some rows and not others, as once, few, many or a class when expanded.

CAWSQASSYNEQFF TGTGCCTGGAGTCAGGCTAGCTCCTACAATGAGCAGTTCTTC TRBV30 . TRBJ2-1 .
CASSPGTGTHQRYNEQFF TGTGCCAGCAGCCCCGGGACGGGGACCCATCAGAGATACAATGAGCAGTTCTTC TRBV7-8 . TRBJ2-1 .
CASCGTGGTDTQYF TGCGCCAGCTGTGGGACAGGGGGTACAGATACGCAGTATTTT TRBV10-2 TRBD1 TRBJ2-3 .
CASSFRDGIGNTIYF TGTGCCAGCAGCTTCCGGGACGGCATTGGAAACACCATATATTTT TRBV5-4 . TRBJ1-3 .
CASSYSIGQPQHF TGTGCCAGCAGTTACTCGATCGGTCAGCCCCAGCATTTT TRBV6-5 . TRBJ1-5 .
CASSPEMNTEAFF TGTGCCAGCAGCCCCGAGATGAACACTGAAGCTTTCTTT TRBV7-9 . TRBJ1-1 .
CASSEGHSLSSYNEQFF TGTGCCAGCAGTGAAGGGCACAGCTTAAGCTCCTACAATGAGCAGTTCTTC TRBV2 . TRBJ2-1 .
CASSIGDSYGYTF TGTGCCAGTAGTATAGGGGACAGCTATGGCTACACCTTC TRBV19 TRBD1 TRBJ1-2 .
CASSYSGTVYQETQYF TGTGCCAGCAGTTACTCGGGGACGGTGTACCAAGAGACCCAGTACTTC TRBV7-2 . TRBJ2-5 .
CASSLGTSTNEKLFF TGCGCCAGCAGTTTAGGGACGTCGACTAATGAAAAACTGTTTTTT TRBV5-1 . TRBJ1-4 .
CASSSETSGLAGELFF TGCGCCAGCAGCTCAGAAACTAGCGGGTTAGCCGGGGAGCTGTTTTTT TRBV5-1 TRBD2 TRBJ2-2 .
CASSAGTGGGNEQFF TGTGCCAGCAGTGCCGGGACAGGGGGGGGCAATGAGCAGTTCTTC TRBV6-4 TRBD1 TRBJ2-1 .
CASSQSAAGGTDTQYF TGTGCCAGCAGCCAATCGGCAGCGGGGGGCACAGATACGCAGTATTTT TRBV4-2 TRBD2 TRBJ2-3 once
CASSLYGLAESIYNEQFF TGTGCCAGCAGCTTATACGGGCTAGCGGAATCGATATACAATGAGCAGTTCTTC TRBV7-6 TRBD2 TRBJ2-1 .
CASSWDGNTEAFF TGTGCCAGCAGTTGGGACGGCAACACTGAAGCTTTCTTT TRBV25-1 . TRBJ1-1 once
CASSVRGRRVPEAFF TGTGCCAGCAGTGTTAGGGGGCGAAGAGTCCCTGAAGCTTTCTTT TRBV2 TRBD1 TRBJ1-1 .
CASSEEGSYLGTQYF TGCGCCAGCAGTGAGGAAGGGAGCTACTTAGGTACGCAGTATTTT TRBV10-1 . TRBJ2-3 .
CASSQPDRDQETQYF TGCGCCAGCAGCCAACCAGACAGGGACCAAGAGACCCAGTACTTC TRBV4-1 TRBD1 TRBJ2-5 .
CASSLGVTLAGEKLFF TGTGCCAGCAGCCTAGGGGTCACCCTGGCCGGTGAAAAACTGTTTTTT TRBV14 . TRBJ1-4 .
CASKQAGADTQYF TGTGCCAGCAAGCAAGCGGGAGCAGATACGCAGTATTTT TRBV6-5 TRBD2 TRBJ2-3 once
CARSLWLREILYNEQFF TGTGCCAGAAGCTTGTGGCTGCGGGAAATCCTTTACAATGAGCAGTTCTTC TRBV5-3 . TRBJ2-1 .
CASSVLNSPLHF TGTGCCAGCAGCGTTCTGAATTCACCCCTCCACTTT TRBV27 . TRBJ1-6 .
CASSFTGVNYGYTF TGTGCCAGCAGTTTCACAGGCGTTAACTATGGCTACACCTTC TRBV6-5 . TRBJ1-2 .
CAWSAGQRYEQYF TGTGCCTGGAGTGCTGGACAGAGGTACGAGCAGTACTTC TRBV30 . TRBJ2-7 .
CASSQGAVLSPLHF TGCGCCAGCAGCCAAGGTGCAGTGCTTTCACCCCTCCACTTT TRBV4-1 . TRBJ1-6 .
CASSPEVVGGSNEQFF TGTGCCAGCAGCCCCGAGGTAGTGGGGGGCTCCAATGAGCAGTTCTTC TRBV9 . TRBJ2-1 .
CASSPPTSGAPEQFF TGTGCCAGCAGCCCCCCGACTAGCGGGGCCCCTGAGCAGTTCTTC TRBV6-5 TRBD2 TRBJ2-1 .
CASSSVNGDSLGYTF TGTGCCAGCAGCTCAGTAAACGGGGACAGCCTTGGCTACACCTTC TRBV7-9 TRBD1 TRBJ1-2 .
CASTLNYGYTF TGTGCTAGTACACTGAACTATGGCTACACCTTC TRBV12-5 . TRBJ1-2 .
CASSLELAGHYNEQFF TGCGCCAGCAGCTTGGAGTTGGCGGGACACTACAATGAGCAGTTCTTC TRBV5-1 . TRBJ2-1 .
CASSEVPVNTEAFF TGTGCCAGCAGTGAAGTCCCCGTGAACACTGAAGCTTTCTTT TRBV6-1 . TRBJ1-1 .
CASSQGARVTEAFF TGTGCCAGCAGTCAGGGGGCGCGGGTAACTGAAGCTTTCTTT TRBV25-1 TRBD1 TRBJ1-1 few
CASSWVAGGQTDTQYF TGTGCCAGCAGCTGGGTAGCGGGGGGGCAGACAGATACGCAGTATTTT TRBV5-4 TRBD2 TRBJ2-3 .
CASSEWGSGRAYEQYF TGTGCCAGCAGTGAATGGGGTAGCGGGAGGGCCTACGAGCAGTACTTC TRBV6-1 TRBD2 TRBJ2-7 .
CASSLGTSGTYEQYF TGTGCCAGCAGCCTTGGGACTAGCGGGACCTACGAGCAGTACTTC TRBV5-6 TRBD2 TRBJ2-7 .
CASSPQFGNSPLHF TGCGCCAGCAGCCCCCAGTTTGGAAATTCACCCCTCCACTTT TRBV4-1 . TRBJ1-6 .
CASSPGQVFLSGELFF TGTGCCAGCAGCCCTGGCCAGGTTTTCCTGTCCGGGGAGCTGTTTTTT TRBV5-8 . TRBJ2-2 .
CASSLGGRQSYNEQFF TGTGCCAGCAGCTTAGGGGGCAGACAATCCTACAATGAGCAGTTCTTC TRBV7-8 . TRBJ2-1 .
CASSGTSGGYNEQFF TGTGCCAGCAGTGGGACTAGCGGGGGGTACAATGAGCAGTTCTTC TRBV6-4 TRBD2 TRBJ2-1 .
CASSEEAGGAKNIQYF TGTGCCAGCAGTGAAGAGGCAGGGGGCGCGAAAAACATTCAGTACTTC TRBV6-1 TRBD1 TRBJ2-4 .
CASSLGATNEKLFF TGTGCCAGCAGCCTAGGAGCAACTAATGAAAAACTGTTTTTT TRBV5-6 . TRBJ1-4 once